The TCR beta chain described here comes from a study of blood T cell repertoires in COVID-19. Generated by immunoSEQ multiplex PCR, the TCRdb table keeps only in-frame clones and is missing some. The profile shows 61,000 or so clones, approximately 79% of them singletons. Unmatched junction bases numbered 11, after V lost 4 bases and J lost 5 bases. Per germline, CDR1 SGHRS and CDR2 YFSETQ. The CDR3 length is 15 residues. The source of this sequence is a woman between 65 and 79 years old with acute or convalescent COVID-19. Sample: peripheral blood. V usage is TRBV5-1 and J usage is TRBJ2-7, with 8 bases lining up with TRBD1. DNA for the CDR3: TGCGCCAGCAGCCGATTCGGGACAGGAGTTGACGAGCAGTACTTC. Residues: CASSRFGTGVDEQYF.